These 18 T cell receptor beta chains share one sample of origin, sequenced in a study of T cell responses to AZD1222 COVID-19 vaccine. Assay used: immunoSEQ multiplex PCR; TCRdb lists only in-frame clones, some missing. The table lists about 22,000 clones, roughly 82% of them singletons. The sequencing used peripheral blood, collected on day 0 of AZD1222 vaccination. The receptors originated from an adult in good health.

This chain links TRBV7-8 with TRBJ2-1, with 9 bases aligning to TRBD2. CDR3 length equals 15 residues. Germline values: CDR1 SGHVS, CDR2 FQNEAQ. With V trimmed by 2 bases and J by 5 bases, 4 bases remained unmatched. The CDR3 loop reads CASSLMAGGNNEQFF. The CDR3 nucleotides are TGTGCCAGCAGCTTAATGGCGGGAGGGAACAATGAGCAGTTCTTC.

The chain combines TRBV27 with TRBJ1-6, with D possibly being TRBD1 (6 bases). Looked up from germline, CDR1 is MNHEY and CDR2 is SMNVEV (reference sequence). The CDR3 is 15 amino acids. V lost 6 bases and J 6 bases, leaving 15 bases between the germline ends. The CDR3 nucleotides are TGTGCCAGCAGCTTACGGACAGCTACTAATTCACCCCTCCACTTT. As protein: CASSLRTATNSPLHF.

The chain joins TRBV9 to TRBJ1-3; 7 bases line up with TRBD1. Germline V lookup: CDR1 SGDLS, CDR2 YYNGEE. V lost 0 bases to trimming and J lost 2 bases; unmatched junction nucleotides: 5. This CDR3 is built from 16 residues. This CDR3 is CASSVAQTGPGNTIYF. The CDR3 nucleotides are TGTGCCAGCAGCGTAGCCCAGACAGGGCCTGGAAACACCATATATTTT.

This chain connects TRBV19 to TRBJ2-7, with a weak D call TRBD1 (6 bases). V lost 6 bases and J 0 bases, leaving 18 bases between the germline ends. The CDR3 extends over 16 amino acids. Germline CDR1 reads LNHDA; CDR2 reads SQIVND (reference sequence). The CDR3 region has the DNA TGTGCCAGTAGCCCCTCCCAGGGGCTTCTCTCCTACGAGCAGTACTTC. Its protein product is CASSPSQGLLSYEQYF.

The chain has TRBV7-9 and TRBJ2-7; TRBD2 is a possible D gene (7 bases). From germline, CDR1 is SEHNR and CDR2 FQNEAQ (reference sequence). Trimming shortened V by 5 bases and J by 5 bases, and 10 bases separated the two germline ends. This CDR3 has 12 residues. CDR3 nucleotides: TGTGCCAGCAGCATCGGGGGGCACGAGCAGTACTTC. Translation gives CASSIGGHEQYF.

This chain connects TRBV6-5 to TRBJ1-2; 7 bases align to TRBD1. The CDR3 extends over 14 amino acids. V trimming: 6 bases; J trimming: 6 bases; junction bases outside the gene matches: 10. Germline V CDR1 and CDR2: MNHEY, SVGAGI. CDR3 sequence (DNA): TGTGCCAGCAGAGGTGGACAGGCTGTCCATGGCTACACCTTC. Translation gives CASRGGQAVHGYTF.

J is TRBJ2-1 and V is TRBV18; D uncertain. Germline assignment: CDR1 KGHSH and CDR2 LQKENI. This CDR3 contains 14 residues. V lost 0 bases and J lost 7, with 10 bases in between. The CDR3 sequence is CASSPPLSLNEQFF. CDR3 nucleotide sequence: TGTGCCAGCTCACCACCTCTCTCGTTAAATGAGCAGTTCTTC.

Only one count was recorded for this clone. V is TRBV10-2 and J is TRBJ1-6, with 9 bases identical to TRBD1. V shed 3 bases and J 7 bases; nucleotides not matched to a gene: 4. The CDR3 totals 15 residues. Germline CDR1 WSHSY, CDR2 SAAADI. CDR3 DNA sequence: TGCGCCAGCAGTGACCGGGGACAGGGAAATTCACCCCTCCACTTT. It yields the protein CASSDRGQGNSPLHF.

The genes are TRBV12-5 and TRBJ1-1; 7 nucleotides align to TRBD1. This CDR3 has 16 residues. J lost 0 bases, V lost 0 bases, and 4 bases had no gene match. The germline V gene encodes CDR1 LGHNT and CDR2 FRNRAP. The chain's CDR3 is CASGLVLGQMNTEAFF. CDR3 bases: TGTGCTAGTGGTTTGGTACTGGGACAGATGAACACTGAAGCTTTCTTT.

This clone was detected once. The CDR3 bases are TGTGCCAGCAGCCCGCGAACCACCGGGGAGCTGTTTTTT. This encodes CASSPRTTGELFF. The chain joins TRBV3-1 (or the pseudogene TRBV3-2) to TRBJ2-2; the D is unclear. The CDR3 runs to 13 residues. The germline gives CDR1 LGHDT, CDR2 YNNKEL (reference sequence). V lost 4 bases and J lost 4, with 7 bases in between.

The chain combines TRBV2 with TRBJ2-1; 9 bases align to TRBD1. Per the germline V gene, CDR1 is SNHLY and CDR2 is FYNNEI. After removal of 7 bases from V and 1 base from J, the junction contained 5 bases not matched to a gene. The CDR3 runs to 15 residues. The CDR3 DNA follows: TGTGCCAGCAAAACCGGGACAGGGTCCTACAATGAGCAGTTCTTC. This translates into CASKTGTGSYNEQFF.

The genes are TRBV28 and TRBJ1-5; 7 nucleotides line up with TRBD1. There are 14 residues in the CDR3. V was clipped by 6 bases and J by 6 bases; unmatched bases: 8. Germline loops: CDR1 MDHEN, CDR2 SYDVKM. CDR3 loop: CASSTGQRGQPQHF. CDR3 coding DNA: TGTGCCAGCAGCACGGGACAGCGGGGTCAGCCCCAGCATTTT. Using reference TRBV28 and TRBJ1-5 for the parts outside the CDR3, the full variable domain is DVKVTQSSRYLVKRTGEKVFLECVQDMDHENMFWYRQDPGLGLRLIYFSYDVKMKEKGDIPEGYSVSREKKERFSLILESASTNQTSMYLCASSTGQRGQPQHFGDGTRLSIL.

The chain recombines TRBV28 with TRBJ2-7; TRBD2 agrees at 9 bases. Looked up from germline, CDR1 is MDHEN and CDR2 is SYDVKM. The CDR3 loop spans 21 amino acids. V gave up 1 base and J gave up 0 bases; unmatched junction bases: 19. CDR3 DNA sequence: TGTGCCAGCAGTTTATCGATCATATGGCGGGGGGGCGATTTGTCCTCCTACGAGCAGTACTTC. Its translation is CASSLSIIWRGGDLSSYEQYF.

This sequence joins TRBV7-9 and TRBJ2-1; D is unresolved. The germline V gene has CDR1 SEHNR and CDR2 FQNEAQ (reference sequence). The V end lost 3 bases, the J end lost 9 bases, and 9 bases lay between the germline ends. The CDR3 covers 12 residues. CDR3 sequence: CASSFSRGEQFF. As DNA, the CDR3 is TGTGCCAGCAGCTTCTCACGCGGTGAGCAGTTCTTC.

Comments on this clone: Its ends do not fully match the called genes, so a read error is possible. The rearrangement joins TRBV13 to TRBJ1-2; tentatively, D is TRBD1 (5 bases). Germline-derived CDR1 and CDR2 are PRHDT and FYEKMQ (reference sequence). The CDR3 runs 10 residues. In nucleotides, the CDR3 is TGTGCCAGCAGCCTAGGGGTCTGGGCCTTC. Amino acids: CASSLGVWAF.

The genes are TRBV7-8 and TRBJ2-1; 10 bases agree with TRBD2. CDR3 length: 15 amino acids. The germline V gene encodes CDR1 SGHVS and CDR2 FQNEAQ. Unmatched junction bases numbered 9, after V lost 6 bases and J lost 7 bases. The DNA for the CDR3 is TGTGCCAGCAGTTTGGAGCGGGGGGGCCGGAATGAGCAGTTCTTC. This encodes CASSLERGGRNEQFF.

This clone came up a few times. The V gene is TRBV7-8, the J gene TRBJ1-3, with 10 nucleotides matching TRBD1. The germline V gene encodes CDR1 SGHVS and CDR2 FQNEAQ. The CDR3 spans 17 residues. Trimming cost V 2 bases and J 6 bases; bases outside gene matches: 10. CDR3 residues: CASSLNHPGQGQNTIYF. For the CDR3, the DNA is TGTGCCAGCAGCTTAAACCATCCGGGACAGGGGCAAAACACCATATATTTT.

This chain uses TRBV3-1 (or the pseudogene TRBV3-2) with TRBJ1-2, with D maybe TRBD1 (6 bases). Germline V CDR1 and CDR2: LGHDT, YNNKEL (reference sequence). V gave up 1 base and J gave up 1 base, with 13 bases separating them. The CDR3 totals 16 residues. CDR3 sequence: CASSQGGGGRNYGYTF. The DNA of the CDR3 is TGTGCCAGCAGCCAAGGGGGGGGCGGACGTAACTATGGCTACACCTTC.